The entry that follows covers one T cell receptor (beta chain) sequence. This clonotype turned up a few times. What this receptor recognizes is not known. The record has no base qualities; no much larger clone is one base away. Taken with the paper, the label for time point translates to: patch test 1, 2 weeks after DPC sensitization. The sample's treatment or condition label, in plain terms: therapeutic diphenylcyclopropenone sensitization with weekly scalp DPC. Blood at each patch-test visit was drawn before the patch test was applied. To be eligible, patients had to be aged 18 to 70, diagnosed with alopecia and judged suitable for DPC therapy, while pregnant patients were excluded. Total RNA was isolated from unfractionated whole blood collected in Tempus Blood RNA tubes. The data derive from a study of human T cells and chemical hapten exposure (dated by TCRdb to 2020 to 2023). With respect to the entire study: For sensitization, 2% DPC in acetone was applied to a 2 cm by 2 cm area of upper inner arm skin. Throughout the study period of 20 to 25 weeks, patients also received therapeutic DPC doses to the scalp every week. Patch tests used Finn chambers with 0.01% DPC on the upper back, scored after 6 days by International Contact Dermatitis Research Group standards. Most of the patients in the cohort were female, and the cohort covered alopecia areata with under or over 50% scalp involvement, alopecia totalis and alopecia universalis. The libraries were sequenced as a pool, and the TCR yield per sample differed mostly because of small variations in library volumes within the pool. The study tracked peripheral blood TCR repertoire changes in vivo during primary and secondary sensitization to the hapten diphenylcyclopropenone (DPC) in alopecia patients. Blood was sampled from patients pre-sensitization (week 0) and at 2, 6 and about 24 weeks after DPC sensitization. Blood for TCR sequencing was provided by twenty-nine alopecia patients at one to four time points (pre-sensitization, 2, 6 and 24 weeks). What the authors observed across the whole study: Repeated subsampling changed both the strength of the expansion versus patch-test correlation and the threshold at which that correlation became significant. Alopecia, a presumed autoimmune disease, was present in all patients, so the immune response of the patients might differ from that of healthy individuals. The number of TCRs above 1 in 1000 frequency did not change with DPC sensitization; there was no evidence of global repertoire structure alterations. Expanded TCRs formed significantly more large CDR3 similarity clusters than pre-sensitization or healthy control sets, consistent with antigen-driven responses. Patch test score correlated positively with the number of PT1 expanded TCRs, reaching significance at thresholds 8, 16 and 32 but not at 4.

The CDR3 measures 16 amino acids from cysteine to phenylalanine. The only DNA kept is the CDR3, 48 bases in frame from the first base. CDR1 and CDR2 were assigned from the germline V gene as MDHEN and SYDVKM. The junction shows trimming of 6 bases on V and 0 bases on J, and the gene matches do not reach 5 bases of it. The library was obtained by RACE. Sequencing took place on a NextSeq 500. Library preparation attached unique molecular identifiers to individual cDNA molecules for quantitative, reproducible TCR counting. Both TCR alpha and TCR beta chains were sequenced from each blood RNA sample. In the paper's pipeline: The median number of TCRs per sample was roughly 100,000, ranging from about 20,000 to 700,000. V, J and CDR3 annotation of the TCR reads was performed with the Decombinator software suite. For PS versus PT1 abundance plots, all samples were subsampled to the same number of TCRs (28,000). TCRs were defined as expanded if absent before sensitization and observed at least eight times at the 2-week time point. Through fastp at Q25 and MiXCR, TCRdb rebuilt clones from the public reads, retaining in-frame beta chains. Each record represents a unique CDR3 protein, reported with the most common genes and DNA among its rows. The authors' filters were not applied to this entry. The sample table lists more than 150,000 distinct CDR3 sequences, roughly 14% of them with a count of one. Of the sample, less than 2% is held by the ten largest clones.

The sequence came from a woman in her 30s with alopecia areata. Some clones in this sample may be carry-over from other donors' samples. Sequencing used whole blood, obtained in connection with sensitization to the hapten diphenylcyclopropenone (DPC). Recombination linked TRBV28 to TRBJ1-6, and 7 junction bases match TRBD1. The DNA sequence is TGTGCCAGCAGCCCTCCAGGGGGCTCCTATAATTCACCCCTCCACTTT. Translation gives CASSPPGGSYNSPLHF. With the portions outside the CDR3 filled from the reference TRBV28 and TRBJ1-6 genes, the complete variable region becomes DVKVTQSSRYLVKRTGEKVFLECVQDMDHENMFWYRQDPGLGLRLIYFSYDVKMKEKGDIPEGYSVSREKKERFSLILESASTNQTSMYLCASSPPGGSYNSPLHFGNGTRLTVT.